These 15 T cell receptor beta chains were sequenced from one sample in a study of blood T cell repertoires in COVID-19. Profiled with immunoSEQ multiplex PCR; TCRdb holds only in-frame clones, not every one. The sample lists approximately 250,000 clones, around 87% occurring once. Input material: peripheral blood. The receptors come from a woman aged 55 to 70 with COVID-19, enrolled during active disease.

The chain couples TRBV5-4 to TRBJ2-7; 12 bases are a match to TRBD2. Germline V gene data show CDR1 as SGHNT and CDR2 as YYREEE (reference sequence). The V and J ends lost 4 bases and 3 bases, in that order; junction bases with no gene match: 5. This CDR3 is built from 15 residues. The CDR3 sequence is CASSPRLAGDYEQYF. The DNA for the CDR3 is TGTGCCAGCAGCCCGAGACTAGCGGGAGACTACGAGCAGTACTTC.

CDR3 protein: CSAKTGNNQPQHF. CDR3 DNA: TGCAGCGCAAAGACAGGGAACAATCAGCCCCAGCATTTT. This chain joins TRBV29-1 and TRBJ1-5; 7 bases fit TRBD1. The CDR3 runs 13 residues. The germline V gene encodes CDR1 SQVTM and CDR2 ANQGSEA. V dropped 7 bases and J dropped 3; count of bases not matched to a gene: 6.

V is TRBV19 and J is TRBJ1-5, with D possibly matching TRBD1 (6 bases). The CDR3 loop spans 15 amino acids. Trimming pared 7 bases from V and 3 bases from J, leaving 16 bases between. Per the germline V gene, CDR1 is LNHDA and CDR2 is SQIVND (reference sequence). CDR3 DNA: TGTGCCAGTACCCTCTTGACAGGCCTCAATCAGCCCCAGCATTTT. Translated: CASTLLTGLNQPQHF.

J is TRBJ2-7 and V is TRBV29-1; D might be TRBD2 (6 bases). V lost 6 bases, J lost 5 bases, and 17 bases lay in between. CDR3 length equals 13 residues. The V gene's germline CDR1 is SQVTM and CDR2 ANQGSEA. The CDR3 bases are TGCAGCGTCAGAAGCGGGTCAAACCACGAGCAGTACTTC. Its protein product is CSVRSGSNHEQYF.

The chain carries TRBV5-1 and TRBJ2-3, with D possibly matching TRBD2 (6 bases). This CDR3 region has 16 residues. V was shortened by 4 bases and J by 0 bases, with 15 bases between the two germline ends. Per germline, CDR1 SGHRS and CDR2 YFSETQ. CDR3 DNA: TGCGCCAGCAGCCCCGCATTAGCGGTTAGCACAGATACGCAGTATTTT. Its protein product is CASSPALAVSTDTQYF.

This rearrangement joins TRBV6-6 to TRBJ2-5, with a weak D call TRBD2 (6 bases). Germline assignment: CDR1 MNHNY and CDR2 SVGAGI (reference sequence). This CDR3 contains 14 residues. Trimming stripped 6 bases from V and 5 bases from J, with 16 bases between. This CDR3 is CASRTPGGQETQYF. DNA of the CDR3: TGTGCCAGCAGAACCCCTGGAGGGCAGGAGACCCAGTACTTC.

As to this clone: In the same sample, other DNA sequences code for this CDR3. This rearrangement joins TRBV5-1 to TRBJ1-1; TRBD1 is a possible D gene (5 bases). The CDR3 has 13 amino acids. Germline V gives CDR1 SGHRS, CDR2 YFSETQ. Trimming shortened V by 4 bases and J by 4 bases, and 11 bases separated the two germline ends. CDR3 amino acids: CASSRDGGTEAFF. CDR3 DNA: TGCGCCAGCAGCCGCGACGGGGGCACTGAAGCTTTCTTT. Full variable domain (missing parts from reference TRBV5-1 and TRBJ1-1): KAGVTQTPRYLIKTRGQQVTLSCSPISGHRSVSWYQQTPGQGLQFLFEYFSETQRNKGNFPGRFSGRQFSNSRSEMNVSTLELGDSALYLCASSRDGGTEAFFGQGTRLTVV.

V and J are TRBV5-1 and TRBJ2-3; 8 bases fit TRBD2. There are 17 residues in the CDR3. Germline CDR1 is SGHRS and CDR2 is YFSETQ. V was clipped by 4 bases and J by 2 bases; unmatched bases: 12. CDR3 DNA sequence: TGCGCCAGCAGCCACCCGGGGGTAGCGGGAACCACAGATACGCAGTATTTT. It yields the protein CASSHPGVAGTTDTQYF.

The chain couples TRBV6-1 to TRBJ2-7; D is perhaps TRBD1 (6 bases). V was trimmed by 0 bases and J by 3 bases, leaving 12 bases between them. CDR3 size: 15 residues. Germline V gene data show CDR1 as MNHNS and CDR2 as SASEGT. DNA for the CDR3: TGTGCCAGCAGTGAAGCGCCGGCAGGGGTCTACGAGCAGTACTTC. Translating gives CASSEAPAGVYEQYF.

V and J are TRBV3-1 (or the pseudogene TRBV3-2) and TRBJ1-2; D not certain. CDR3 length: 13 amino acids. CDR1 is LGHDT and CDR2 is YNNKEL in the germline V gene (reference sequence). With 1 base removed from V and 6 bases from J, the gap between germline ends came to 9 bases. The DNA for the CDR3 is TGTGCCAGCAGCCAAGGCGGGGTTAATGGCTACACCTTC. Its translation: CASSQGGVNGYTF.

The chain links TRBV18 to TRBJ1-1, with 8 bases lining up with TRBD1. Unmatched junction bases numbered 8, after V lost 6 bases and J lost 5 bases. This CDR3 has 14 amino acids. CDR1 is KGHSH, CDR2 LQKENI, per germline. The CDR3 sequence is CASSKDREGTEAFF. In DNA form, the CDR3 reads TGTGCCAGCTCTAAGGACAGGGAGGGGACTGAAGCTTTCTTT.

The genes are TRBV19 and TRBJ2-1; tentative D call: TRBD1 (6 bases). CDR1 is LNHDA and CDR2 is SQIVND in the germline V gene (reference sequence). The CDR3 consists of 15 residues. V was trimmed by 5 bases and J by 4 bases, leaving 15 bases between them. The CDR3 nucleotides are TGTGCCAGTAGTTCGAACCACGGACAGTACAATGAGCAGTTCTTC. Translated: CASSSNHGQYNEQFF.

The chain couples TRBV7-6 to TRBJ2-7, with 12 bases aligning to TRBD1. The CDR3 consists of 16 residues. The ends lost 4 bases at V and 7 bases at J; junction bases unmatched: 11. Germline assignment: CDR1 SGHVS and CDR2 FNYEAQ. The CDR3, as DNA: TGTGCCAGCAGCTCCACCACGGGACAGGGGGCGCTTGAGCAGTACTTC. It yields the protein CASSSTTGQGALEQYF. Complete variable domain (other parts from reference TRBV7-6 and TRBJ2-7): GAGVSQSPRYKVTKRGQDVALRCDPISGHVSLYWYRQALGQGPEFLTYFNYEAQQDKSGLPNDRFSAERPEGSISTLTIQRTEQRDSAMYRCASSSTTGQGALEQYFGPGTRLTVT.

V usage is TRBV7-3 and J usage is TRBJ2-3; 12 bases are a match to TRBD2. CDR3 length: 16 residues. After removal of 5 bases from V and 3 bases from J, the junction contained 6 bases not matched to a gene. Germline assignment: CDR1 SGHTA and CDR2 FQGTGA. The CDR3 sequence: CASSPRTSGETDTQYF. CDR3 coding DNA: TGTGCCAGCAGCCCACGGACTAGCGGGGAAACAGATACGCAGTATTTT.

The chain uses TRBV7-3 and TRBJ2-5; 14 nucleotides agree with TRBD2. Per the germline V gene, CDR1 is SGHTA and CDR2 is FQGTGA. This CDR3 is 16 amino acids long. V gave up 5 bases and J gave up 5 bases; unmatched junction bases: 7. CDR3 loop: CASSPGLAGALETQYF. CDR3 nucleotides: TGTGCCAGCAGCCCGGGACTAGCGGGAGCTCTGGAGACCCAGTACTTC.